This TCR beta chain was sequenced during a study of shared clonotypes between healthy human individuals. Data came from immunoSEQ multiplex PCR; TCRdb stores just in-frame clones and leaves some out. Here the sample spans some 2.1 million clones, 85% to 95% being singletons. The receptor comes from a man in his late teens or twenties in good health. The sequenced sample was naive CD4+ T cells sorted from blood. Subset given: CD45RA+ positively selected.

CDR3 protein: CASSLAPTENSPLHF. As DNA, the CDR3 is TGTGCCAGCAGCTTAGCGCCGACAGAGAATTCACCCCTCCACTTT. The genes are TRBV7-2 and TRBJ1-6; possible D gene TRBD1, 5 bases. V was pared by 0 bases and J by 7 bases, with 10 bases between. Germline assignment: CDR1 SGHTA and CDR2 FQGNSA. The CDR3 loop spans 15 amino acids.